Sequencing of this TCR beta chain was carried out in a study of T cells in Graves' hyperthyroidism and ophthalmopathy. Any patient presenting with uncontrolled infection, other autoimmune disease, pregnancy or lactation was left out. Amplification targeted TCR beta CDR3 regions from RNA transcripts. The HTBI set primed first-round TCR CDR3 RT-PCR. Via MiXCR, TCRdb re-called the multiplex PCR reads, giving one row per CDR3 protein. The table lists around 500,000 distinct CDR3 sequences, about 20% of them singletons. Overall study findings and caveats: Most thyroid clonotypes expanded above 0.001 appeared in blood too.

On this clonotype: Antigen unknown.

Germline V gene data show CDR1 as LNHNV and CDR2 as YYDKDF (reference sequence). The CDR3 sequence is 15 residues long. V was clipped by 0 bases and J by 0 bases, with 8 bases between them. Material: blood. V gene TRBV15 combines with J gene TRBJ1-1; D gene unclear. This TCR came from a woman in her 70s with Graves' ophthalmopathy. DNA of the CDR3: TGTGCCACCAGCAGAGATAGCTTGATGAACACTGAAGCTTTCTTT. The encoded protein is CATSRDSLMNTEAFF.